This T cell receptor (beta chain) appears in the sequencing data of a study of Ad26.COV2.S vaccination and SARS-CoV-2 variants. In the study overall: Among those in the COV1001 Ad26.COV2.S trial arm was the donor.

Treatment of the sample: about 20 received Ad26.COV2.S at low or high dose, single or two shots; five or six received placebo; per-sample allocation not given. Day 63 after the first injection of vaccine or placebo was the sampling time. The data were produced by immunoSEQ multiplex PCR, yet TCRdb's version contains in-frame clones alone and is incomplete. Of around 300,000 clones in the sample, roughly 91% were seen once. CDR3 size: 15 residues. The chain has TRBV7-5 and TRBJ1-2. TRBV7-5 is given as a pseudogene. This TCR derives from a person between 18 and 60 years old who received the Ad26.COV2.S COVID-19 vaccine or a placebo. This specimen consisted of peripheral blood, obtained in a trial of Ad26.COV2.S vaccine versus placebo. The CDR3 nucleotides read TGTGCCAGAAGCTTAGGTCCGGGGGCAGACTATGGCTACACCTTC. It yields the protein CARSLGPGADYGYTF.